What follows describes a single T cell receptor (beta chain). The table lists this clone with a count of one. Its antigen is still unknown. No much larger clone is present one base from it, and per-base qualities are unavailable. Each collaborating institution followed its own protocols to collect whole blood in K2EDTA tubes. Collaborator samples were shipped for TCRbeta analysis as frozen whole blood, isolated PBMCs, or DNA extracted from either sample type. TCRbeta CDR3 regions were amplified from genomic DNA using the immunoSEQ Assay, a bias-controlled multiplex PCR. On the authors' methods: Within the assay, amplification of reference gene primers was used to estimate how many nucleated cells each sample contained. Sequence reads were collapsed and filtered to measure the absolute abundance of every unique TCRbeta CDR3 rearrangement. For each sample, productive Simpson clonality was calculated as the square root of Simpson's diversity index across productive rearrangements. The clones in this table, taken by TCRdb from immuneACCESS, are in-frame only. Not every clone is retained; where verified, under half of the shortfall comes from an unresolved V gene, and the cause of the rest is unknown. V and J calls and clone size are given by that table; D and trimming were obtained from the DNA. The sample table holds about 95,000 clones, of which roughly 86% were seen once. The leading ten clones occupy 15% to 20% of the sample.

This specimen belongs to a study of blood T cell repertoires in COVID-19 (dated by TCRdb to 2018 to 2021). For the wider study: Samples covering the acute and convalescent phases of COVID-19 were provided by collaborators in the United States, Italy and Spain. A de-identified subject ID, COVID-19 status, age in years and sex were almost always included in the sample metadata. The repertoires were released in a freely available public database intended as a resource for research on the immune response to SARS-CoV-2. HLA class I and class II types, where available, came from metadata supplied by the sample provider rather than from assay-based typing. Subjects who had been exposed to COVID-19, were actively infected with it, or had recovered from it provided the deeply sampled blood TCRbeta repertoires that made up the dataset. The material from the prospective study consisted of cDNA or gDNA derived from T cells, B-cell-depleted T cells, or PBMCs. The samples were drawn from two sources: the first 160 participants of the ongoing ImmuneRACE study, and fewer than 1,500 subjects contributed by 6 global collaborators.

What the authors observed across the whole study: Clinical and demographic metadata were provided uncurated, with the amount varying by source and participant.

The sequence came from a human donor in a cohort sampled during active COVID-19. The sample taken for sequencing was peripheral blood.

This receptor has the CDR3 CASSHPTGRGALDEQFF. The nucleotide sequence reads TGCGCCAGCAGCCACCCTACGGGGCGGGGGGCCCTCGATGAGCAGTTCTTC. The chain was built from TRBV4-1 and TRBJ2-1, and 8 junction bases match TRBD2. Inclusive of the bounding cysteine and phenylalanine, the CDR3 is 17 residues long. The sequence is cut down to CDR3 DNA, 51 bases in frame from base 1. V is trimmed back by 3 bases and J by 8 bases, and the junction contains 15 bases that no gene match accounts for. The germline V gene specifies MGHRA as CDR1 and YSYEKL as CDR2.